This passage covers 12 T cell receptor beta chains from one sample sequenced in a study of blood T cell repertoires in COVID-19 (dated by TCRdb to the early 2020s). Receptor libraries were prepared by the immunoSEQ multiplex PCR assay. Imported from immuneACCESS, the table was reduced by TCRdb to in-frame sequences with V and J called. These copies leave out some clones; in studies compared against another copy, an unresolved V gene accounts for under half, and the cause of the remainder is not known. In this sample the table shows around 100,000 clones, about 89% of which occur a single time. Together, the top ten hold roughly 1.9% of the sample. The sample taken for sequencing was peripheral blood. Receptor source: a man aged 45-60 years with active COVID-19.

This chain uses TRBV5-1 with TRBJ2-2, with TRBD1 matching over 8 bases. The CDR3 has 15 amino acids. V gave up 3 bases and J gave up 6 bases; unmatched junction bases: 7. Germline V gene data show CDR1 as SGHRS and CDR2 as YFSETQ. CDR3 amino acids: CASSYSGTGAGELFF. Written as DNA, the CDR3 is TGCGCCAGCAGCTACTCCGGGACAGGTGCCGGGGAGCTGTTTTTT.

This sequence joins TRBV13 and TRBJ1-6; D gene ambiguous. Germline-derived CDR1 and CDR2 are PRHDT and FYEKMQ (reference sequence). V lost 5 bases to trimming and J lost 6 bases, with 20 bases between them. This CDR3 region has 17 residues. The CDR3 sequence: CASSPREVVELNSPLHF. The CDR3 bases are TGTGCCAGCAGCCCACGCGAGGTTGTGGAACTTAATTCACCCCTCCACTTT.

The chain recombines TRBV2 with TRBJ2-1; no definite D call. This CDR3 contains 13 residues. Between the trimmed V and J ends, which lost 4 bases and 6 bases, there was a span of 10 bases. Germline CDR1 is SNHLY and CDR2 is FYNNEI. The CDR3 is CASSGGQPNEQFF. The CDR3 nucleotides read TGTGCCAGCAGTGGTGGGCAACCCAATGAGCAGTTCTTC. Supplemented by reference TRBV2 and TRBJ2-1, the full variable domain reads EPEVTQTPSHQVTQMGQEVILRCVPISNHLYFYWYRQILGQKVEFLVSFYNNEISEKSEIFDDQFSVERPDGSNFTLKIRSTKLEDSAMYFCASSGGQPNEQFFGPGTRLTVL.

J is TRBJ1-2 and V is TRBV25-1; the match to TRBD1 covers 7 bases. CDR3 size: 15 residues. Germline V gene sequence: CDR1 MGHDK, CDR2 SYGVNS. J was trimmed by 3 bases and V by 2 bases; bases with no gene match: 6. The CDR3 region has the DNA TGTGCCAGCAGTGAAACCGGGACAGCCCACTATGGCTACACCTTC. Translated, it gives CASSETGTAHYGYTF.

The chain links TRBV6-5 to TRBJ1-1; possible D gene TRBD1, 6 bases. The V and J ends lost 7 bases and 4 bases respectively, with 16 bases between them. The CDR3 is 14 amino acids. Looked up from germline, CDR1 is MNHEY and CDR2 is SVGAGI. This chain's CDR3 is CASTKGTPFTEAFF. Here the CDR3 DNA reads TGTGCCAGCACCAAGGGGACACCGTTCACTGAAGCTTTCTTT.

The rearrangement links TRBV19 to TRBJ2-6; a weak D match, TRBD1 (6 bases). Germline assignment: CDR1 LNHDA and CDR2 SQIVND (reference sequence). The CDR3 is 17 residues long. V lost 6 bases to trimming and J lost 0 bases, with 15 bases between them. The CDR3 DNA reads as TGTGCCAGTAGGGAACAGGGTTCGGGCTCTGGGGCCAACGTCCTGACTTTC. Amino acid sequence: CASREQGSGSGANVLTF.

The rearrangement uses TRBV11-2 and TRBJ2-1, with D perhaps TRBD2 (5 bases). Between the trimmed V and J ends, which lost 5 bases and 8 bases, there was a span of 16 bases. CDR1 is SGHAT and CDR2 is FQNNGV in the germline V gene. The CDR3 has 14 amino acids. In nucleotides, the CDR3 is TGTGCCAGCAGCCCCCTGGGTGGGAGAGATGAGCAGTTCTTC. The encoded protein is CASSPLGGRDEQFF.

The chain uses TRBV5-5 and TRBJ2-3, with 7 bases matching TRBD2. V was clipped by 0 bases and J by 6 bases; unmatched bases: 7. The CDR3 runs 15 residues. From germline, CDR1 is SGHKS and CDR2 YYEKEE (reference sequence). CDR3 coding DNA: TGTGCCAGCAGCTTGGGGCTAGCGGCTGGGGATACGCAGTATTTT. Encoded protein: CASSLGLAAGDTQYF. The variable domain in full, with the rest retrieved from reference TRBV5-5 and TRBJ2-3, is DAGVTQSPTHLIKTRGQQVTLRCSPISGHKSVSWYQQVLGQGPQFIFQYYEKEERGRGNFPDRFSARQFPNYSSELNVNALLLGDSALYLCASSLGLAAGDTQYFGPGTRLTVL.

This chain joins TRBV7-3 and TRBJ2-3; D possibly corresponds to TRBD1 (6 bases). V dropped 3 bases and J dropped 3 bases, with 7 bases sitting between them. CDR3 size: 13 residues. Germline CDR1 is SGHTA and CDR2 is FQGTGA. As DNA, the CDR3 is TGTGCCAGCAGCTTTGGACAGACAGATACGCAGTATTTT. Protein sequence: CASSFGQTDTQYF.

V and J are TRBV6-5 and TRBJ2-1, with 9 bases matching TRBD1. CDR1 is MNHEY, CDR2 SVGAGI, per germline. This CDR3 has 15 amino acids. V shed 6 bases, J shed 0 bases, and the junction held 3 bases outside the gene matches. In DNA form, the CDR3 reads TGTGCCAGCAGGACGACAGGGGGCTCCTACAATGAGCAGTTCTTC. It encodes CASRTTGGSYNEQFF.

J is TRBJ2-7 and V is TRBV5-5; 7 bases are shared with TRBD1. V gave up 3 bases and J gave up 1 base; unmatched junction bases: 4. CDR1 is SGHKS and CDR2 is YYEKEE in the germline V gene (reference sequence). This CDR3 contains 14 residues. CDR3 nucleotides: TGTGCCAGCAGCTCGAAGACAGGGTCCTACGAGCAGTACGTC. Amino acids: CASSSKTGSYEQYV.

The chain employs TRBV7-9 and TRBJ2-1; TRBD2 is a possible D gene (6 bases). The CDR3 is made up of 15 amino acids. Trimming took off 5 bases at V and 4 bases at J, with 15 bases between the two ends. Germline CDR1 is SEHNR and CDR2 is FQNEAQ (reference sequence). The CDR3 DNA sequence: TGTGCCAGCAGCCGAACCGGGACTGGTTACAATGAGCAGTTCTTC. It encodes CASSRTGTGYNEQFF.